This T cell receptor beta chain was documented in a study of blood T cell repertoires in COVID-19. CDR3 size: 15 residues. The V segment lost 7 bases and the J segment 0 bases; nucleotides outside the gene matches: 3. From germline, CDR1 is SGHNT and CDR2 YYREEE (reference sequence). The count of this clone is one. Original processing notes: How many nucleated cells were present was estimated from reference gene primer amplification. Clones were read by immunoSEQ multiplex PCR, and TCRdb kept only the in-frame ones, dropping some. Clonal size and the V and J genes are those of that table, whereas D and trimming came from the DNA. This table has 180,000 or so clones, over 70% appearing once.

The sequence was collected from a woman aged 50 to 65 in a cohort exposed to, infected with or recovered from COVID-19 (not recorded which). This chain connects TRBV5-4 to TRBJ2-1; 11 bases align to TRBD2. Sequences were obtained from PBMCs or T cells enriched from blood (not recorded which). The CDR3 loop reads CASHTSGSSYNEQFF. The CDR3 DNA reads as TGTGCCAGCCATACTAGCGGGAGCTCCTACAATGAGCAGTTCTTC. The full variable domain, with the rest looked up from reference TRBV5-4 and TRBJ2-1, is ETGVTQSPTHLIKTRGQQVTLRCSSQSGHNTVSWYQQALGQGPQFIFQYYREEENGRGNFPPRFSGLQFPNYSSELNVNALELDDSALYLCASHTSGSSYNEQFFGPGTRLTVL.